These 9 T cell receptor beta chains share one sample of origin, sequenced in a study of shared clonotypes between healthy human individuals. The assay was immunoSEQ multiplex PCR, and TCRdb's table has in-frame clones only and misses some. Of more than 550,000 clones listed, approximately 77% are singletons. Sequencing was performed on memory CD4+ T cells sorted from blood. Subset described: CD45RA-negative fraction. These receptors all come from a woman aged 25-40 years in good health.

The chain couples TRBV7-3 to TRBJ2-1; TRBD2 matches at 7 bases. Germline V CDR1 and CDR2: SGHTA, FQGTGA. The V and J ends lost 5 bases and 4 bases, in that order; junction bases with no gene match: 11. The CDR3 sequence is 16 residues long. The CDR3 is CASSLSPGTTYNEQFF. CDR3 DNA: TGTGCCAGCAGCCTCTCCCCCGGGACTACATACAATGAGCAGTTCTTC.

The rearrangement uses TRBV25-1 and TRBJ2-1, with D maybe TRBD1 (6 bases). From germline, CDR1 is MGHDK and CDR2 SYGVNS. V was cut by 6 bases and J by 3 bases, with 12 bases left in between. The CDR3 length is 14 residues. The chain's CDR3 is CASRGTYDYNEQFF. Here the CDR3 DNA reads TGTGCCAGCAGGGGGACATACGACTACAATGAGCAGTTCTTC.

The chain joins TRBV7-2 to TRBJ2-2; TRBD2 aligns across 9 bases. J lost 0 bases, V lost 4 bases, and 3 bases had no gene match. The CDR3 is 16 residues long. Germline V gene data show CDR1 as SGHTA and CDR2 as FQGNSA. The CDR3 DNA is TGTGCCAGCAGCTCCCTAGCGGGATCGAACACCGGGGAGCTGTTTTTT. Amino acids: CASSSLAGSNTGELFF.

CDR3 protein: CSVMVPSGEQYF. The CDR3 DNA is TGCAGCGTCATGGTGCCTAGTGGCGAGCAGTACTTC. The genes are TRBV29-1 and TRBJ2-7; D gene ambiguous. Trimming took 6 bases from V and 6 from J, leaving 15 bases between them. This CDR3 region has 12 residues. Germline loops: CDR1 SQVTM, CDR2 ANQGSEA.

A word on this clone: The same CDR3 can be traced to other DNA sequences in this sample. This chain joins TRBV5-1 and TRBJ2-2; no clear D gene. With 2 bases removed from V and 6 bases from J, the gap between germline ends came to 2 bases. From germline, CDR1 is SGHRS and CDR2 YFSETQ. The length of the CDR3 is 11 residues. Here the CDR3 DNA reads TGCGCCAGCAGCTTCGCCGGGGAGCTGTTTTTT. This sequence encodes CASSFAGELFF.

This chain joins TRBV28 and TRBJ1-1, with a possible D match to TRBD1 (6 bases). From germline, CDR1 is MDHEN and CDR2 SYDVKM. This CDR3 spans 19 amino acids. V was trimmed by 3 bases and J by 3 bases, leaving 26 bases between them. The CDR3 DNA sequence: TGTGCCAGCAGTTTTATTCGTCTGAGACTGGGGGGGCGGGACACTGAAGCTTTCTTT. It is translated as CASSFIRLRLGGRDTEAFF.

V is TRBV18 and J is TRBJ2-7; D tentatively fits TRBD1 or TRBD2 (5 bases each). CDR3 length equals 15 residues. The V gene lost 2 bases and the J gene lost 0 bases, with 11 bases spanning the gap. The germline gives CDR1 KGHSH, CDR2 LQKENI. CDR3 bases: TGTGCCAGCTCACCAGGTCCAGGGACCTCCTACGAGCAGTACTTC. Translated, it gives CASSPGPGTSYEQYF.

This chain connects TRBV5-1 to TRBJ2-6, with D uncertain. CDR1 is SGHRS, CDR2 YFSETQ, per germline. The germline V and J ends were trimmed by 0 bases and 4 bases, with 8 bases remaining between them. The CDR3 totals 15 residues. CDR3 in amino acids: CASSLAVTGANVLTF. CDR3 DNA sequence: TGCGCCAGCAGCTTGGCGGTTACCGGGGCCAACGTCCTGACTTTC.

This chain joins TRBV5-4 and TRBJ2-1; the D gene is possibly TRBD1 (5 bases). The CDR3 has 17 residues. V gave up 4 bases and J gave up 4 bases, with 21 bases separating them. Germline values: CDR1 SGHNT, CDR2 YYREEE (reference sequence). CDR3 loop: CASSTGQTRPLYNEQFF. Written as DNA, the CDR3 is TGTGCCAGCAGCACAGGACAAACTCGGCCCCTTTACAATGAGCAGTTCTTC.